The subject of this entry is one T cell receptor beta chain. TCRdb reprocessed the 5' RACE reads; each CDR3 protein has one entry and no DNA is given. The sample totals 300,000 to 450,000 distinct CDR3 sequences. Germline-derived CDR1 and CDR2 are SGHRS and YFSETQ. The CDR3 covers 13 residues. The source of the sample is a study of T cells expressing NK-cell markers. Study context: It was sorted CD3+CD56-NKG2C+, CD3+CD56+NKG2C- and CD3+CD56+NKG2C+ T cells that provided the TCR beta repertoires. Seropositivity for HCMV was found in most of the eight sequenced donors, with one seronegative.

What was sequenced was blood T cells: a sorted CD56 or NKG2C T cell subset, CD4+ or CD8+ T cells, or bulk PBMC T cells (not recorded which). This chain uses TRBV5-1 with TRBJ2-4; TCRdb outputs TRBD1, but without DNA this stays unchecked. The receptor comes from a man aged 18-75 years in good health. The CDR3 region is CASSLASPGLQYF.